The 6 T cell receptor beta chains reported below all come from one sample, sequenced in a study of cytomegalovirus exposure and HLA in healthy donors. Measured with immunoSEQ multiplex PCR; TCRdb has only the in-frame clones, and not every one. Among over 200,000 clones listed, about 91% were seen once. Sequencing was carried out using PBMCs. These receptors originate from a woman aged 18-29 years in good health and CMV-seronegative.

V is TRBV5-1 and J is TRBJ1-1; D not resolved. The CDR3 totals 14 residues. Germline assignment: CDR1 SGHRS and CDR2 YFSETQ. Trimming removed 4 bases at V and 6 bases at J, with 16 bases between. As DNA, the CDR3 is TGCGCCAGCAGCCTCAGTCCGGGATCTGCTGAAGCTTTCTTT. Translated, it gives CASSLSPGSAEAFF.

The chain is built from TRBV28 and TRBJ2-1; tentatively, D is TRBD2 (6 bases). Germline loops: CDR1 MDHEN, CDR2 SYDVKM. The V end lost 5 bases, the J end lost 0 bases, and 14 bases lay between the germline ends. This CDR3 is 16 amino acids long. For the CDR3, the DNA is TGTGCCAGCAGTCTCAGAGTAGCGGTCTCCTACAATGAGCAGTTCTTC. Its translation: CASSLRVAVSYNEQFF. Full variable domain (missing parts from reference TRBV28 and TRBJ2-1): DVKVTQSSRYLVKRTGEKVFLECVQDMDHENMFWYRQDPGLGLRLIYFSYDVKMKEKGDIPEGYSVSREKKERFSLILESASTNQTSMYLCASSLRVAVSYNEQFFGPGTRLTVL.

This sequence joins TRBV2 and TRBJ1-1, with D possibly TRBD1 on 5 matching bases. The CDR3 has 13 residues. Trimming took off 10 bases at V and 1 base at J, with 13 bases between the two ends. From germline, CDR1 is SNHLY and CDR2 FYNNEI. Here the CDR3 DNA reads TGTGCCAAGATGGGGGGATGGAACACTGAAGCTTTCTTT. Encoded protein: CAKMGGWNTEAFF.

This chain links TRBV5-4 with TRBJ1-2, with D possibly being TRBD1 (5 bases). CDR1 is SGHNT and CDR2 is YYREEE in the germline V gene (reference sequence). V was cut by 4 bases and J by 6 bases, with 19 bases left in between. The CDR3 extends over 15 amino acids. The CDR3 nucleotides read TGTGCCAGCAGCCCCCCTGGCGGGGGGGGGAATGGCTACACCTTC. As protein: CASSPPGGGGNGYTF.

V gene TRBV6-1 combines with J gene TRBJ2-1, with unresolved D. From germline, CDR1 is MNHNS and CDR2 SASEGT. V was clipped by 0 bases and J by 9 bases, with 9 bases between them. CDR3 length equals 13 residues. The CDR3 DNA reads TGTGCCAGCAGTGAAGCGCGAGGAACTGAGCAGTTCTTC. Encoded protein: CASSEARGTEQFF.

The rearrangement joins TRBV10-3 to TRBJ2-1; 7 bases map to TRBD2. Germline V gives CDR1 ENHRY, CDR2 SYGVKD. The CDR3 is 17 residues long. V lost 4 bases and J lost 2; bases outside the gene matches: 11. CDR3: CAISVRLAGDPYNEQFF. CDR3 nucleotide sequence: TGTGCCATCAGTGTTAGGTTGGCGGGAGACCCCTACAATGAGCAGTTCTTC.